These 7 T cell receptor beta chains originate from one sample sequenced in a study of T cells after yellow fever vaccination. Using its own MiXCR run on the 5' RACE reads, TCRdb lists one record per CDR3 protein. The table records some 110,000 distinct CDR3 sequences, more than 5.5% of them present only once. This specimen consisted of CD4+ T cells sorted from PBMCs, obtained around 45 days after the first yellow fever vaccination. These receptors were collected from a man in his late teens or twenties who received the YFV17D yellow fever vaccine.

This clonotype was seen ten or more times. The rearrangement links TRBV4-2 to TRBJ2-5; D perhaps matches TRBD2 (5 bases). Germline V gene sequence: CDR1 LGHNA, CDR2 YNFKEQ. The CDR3 is 15 amino acids. Trimming took 0 bases from V and 5 from J, leaving 13 bases between them. The CDR3 nucleotides read TGTGCCAGCAGCCAAGATGCTAGCTTGGGTGAGACCCAGTACTTC. Its protein is CASSQDASLGETQYF.

This clonotype was seen many times. The rearrangement uses TRBV10-3 and TRBJ2-2; 7 bases align to TRBD2. Germline V gives CDR1 ENHRY, CDR2 SYGVKD. J was trimmed by 2 bases and V by 5 bases; bases with no gene match: 8. The CDR3 totals 16 residues. The CDR3 DNA reads TGTGCCATCAGTCGTCAAGCGGGGCCTAACACCGGGGAGCTGTTTTTT. This codes for CAISRQAGPNTGELFF.

With regard to this clonotype: This could be a read error, since a much larger clone is one nucleotide away. CDR3 residues: CSDELRGPQETQYF. The CDR3 nucleotides read TGCAGCGATGAACTGCGGGGTCCCCAAGAGACCCAGTACTTC. V and J are TRBV29-1 and TRBJ2-5, with D perhaps matching TRBD2 (6 bases). Germline-derived CDR1 and CDR2 are SQVTM and ANQGSEA. The CDR3 is 14 amino acids.

The genes are TRBV20-1 and TRBJ1-1, with D perhaps TRBD1 (6 bases). V lost 1 base to trimming and J lost 0 bases, with 9 bases between them. Germline V lookup: CDR1 DFQATT, CDR2 SNEGSKA (reference sequence). The CDR3 covers 14 residues. The CDR3 nucleotides are TGCAGTGCTAGAGCCGGACAGTTGAACACTGAAGCTTTCTTT. Its translation is CSARAGQLNTEAFF.

This clonotype was seen at least ten times. The gene calls are TRBV19 and TRBJ2-1; 12 bases line up with TRBD2. The length of the CDR3 is 14 residues. Germline V gene lookup returns CDR1 LNHDA and CDR2 SQIVND (reference sequence). Trimming cost V 10 bases and J 5 bases; bases outside gene matches: 6. CDR3 bases: TGTGCCACTTCTAGCGGGGGGGAGAACAATGAGCAGTTCTTC. This sequence encodes CATSSGGENNEQFF.

Many counts were recorded for this clonotype. This chain links TRBV6-2 or TRBV6-3 with TRBJ2-1; 8 nucleotides match TRBD1. J gave up 2 bases and V 6 bases, and 12 bases lay outside the gene matches. Germline CDR1 reads MNHEY; CDR2 reads SVGEGT. The CDR3 covers 17 residues. CDR3 coding DNA: TGTGCCAGCAGCGATAGGACAGGGCTGTTGACCTACAATGAGCAGTTCTTC. This sequence encodes CASSDRTGLLTYNEQFF.

Ten or more counts support this clonotype. This chain joins TRBV4-3 and TRBJ2-3, with D hard to call. CDR1 is LGHNA, CDR2 YSLEER, per germline. CDR3 length: 12 residues. With 1 base removed from V and 5 bases from J, the gap between germline ends came to 4 bases. The CDR3 sequence is CASSQGGDTQYF. CDR3 nucleotides: TGCGCCAGCAGCCAAGGAGGAGATACGCAGTATTTT.